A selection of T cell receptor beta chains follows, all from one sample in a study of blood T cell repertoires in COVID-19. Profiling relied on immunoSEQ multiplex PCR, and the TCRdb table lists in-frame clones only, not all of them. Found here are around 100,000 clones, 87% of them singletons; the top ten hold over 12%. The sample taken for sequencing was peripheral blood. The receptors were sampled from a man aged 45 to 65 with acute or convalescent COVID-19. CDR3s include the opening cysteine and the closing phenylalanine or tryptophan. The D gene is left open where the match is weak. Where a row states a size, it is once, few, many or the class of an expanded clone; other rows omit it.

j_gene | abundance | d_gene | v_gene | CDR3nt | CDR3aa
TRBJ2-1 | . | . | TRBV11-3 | TGTGCCAGCAGCCCCCCCGGGGTCAATGAGCAGTTCTTC | CASSPPGVNEQFF
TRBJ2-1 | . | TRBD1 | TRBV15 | TGTGCCACCAGCTCACAACAGGGGAATGAGCAGTTCTTC | CATSSQQGNEQFF
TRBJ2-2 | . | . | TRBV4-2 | TGTGCCAGCAGCCCCCTTGAGGCCACCGGGGAGCTGTTTTTT | CASSPLEATGELFF
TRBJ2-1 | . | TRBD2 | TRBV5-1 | TGCGCCAGCAGCTTGGTGTTAGCGGGAGGTGGGGAGCAGTTCTTC | CASSLVLAGGGEQFF
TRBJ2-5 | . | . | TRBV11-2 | TGTGCCAGCAGCTTAGACGGGCAAGAGACCCAGTACTTC | CASSLDGQETQYF
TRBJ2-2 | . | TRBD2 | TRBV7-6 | TGTGCCAGCAGCCAACTAGCGGGAGTGGCCGGGGAGCTGTTTTTT | CASSQLAGVAGELFF
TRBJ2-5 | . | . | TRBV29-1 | TGCAGCGTTGAAGGAGGGCTTGAGACCCAGTACTTC | CSVEGGLETQYF
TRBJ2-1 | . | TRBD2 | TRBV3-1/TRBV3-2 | TGTGCCAGCAGCCCCATTGGGACTAGCGCCTACAATGAGCAGTTCTTC | CASSPIGTSAYNEQFF
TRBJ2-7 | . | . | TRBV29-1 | TGCAGCGTTCGACATACCCCCTACGAGCAGTACTTC | CSVRHTPYEQYF
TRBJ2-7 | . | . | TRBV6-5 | TGTGCCAGCAGCCGAGGATACGAGCAGTACTTC | CASSRGYEQYF
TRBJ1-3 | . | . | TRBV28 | TGTGCCAGCAGCGGGGTCCCAAGCTCTGGAAACACCATATATTTT | CASSGVPSSGNTIYF
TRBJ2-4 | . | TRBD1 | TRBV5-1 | TGCGCCAGCAGCTACGGGACAGGGCGGTCCCAAAACATTCAGTACTTC | CASSYGTGRSQNIQYF
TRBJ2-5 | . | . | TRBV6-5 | TGTGCCAGCAGTTACTACCAGGGTGGGCAAGAGACCCAGTACTTC | CASSYYQGGQETQYF
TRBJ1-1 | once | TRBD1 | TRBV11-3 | TGTGCCAGCAGCCCTTACAGGGGTCCGGGTTTCTTT | CASSPYRGPGFF
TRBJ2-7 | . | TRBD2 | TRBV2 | TGTGCCAGCAGTGAGCGGGAGGGGTACTCCTACGAGCAGTACTTC | CASSEREGYSYEQYF
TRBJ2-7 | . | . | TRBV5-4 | TGTGCCAGCAGCTTGGGGCGCAGGGAGCAGTACTTC | CASSLGRREQYF
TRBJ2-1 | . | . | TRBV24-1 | TGTGCCACAACGGGGGTTGGGGGAGGCGAGCAGTTCTTC | CATTGVGGGEQFF
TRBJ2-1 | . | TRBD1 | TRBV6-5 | TGTGCCGGTTTCGGACAGGGCGGAAGTGAGCAGTTCTTC | CAGFGQGGSEQFF
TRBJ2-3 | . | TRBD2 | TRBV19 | TGTGCCACCCAATCCGGGACTAGTCAAGTAACAGATACGCAGTATTTT | CATQSGTSQVTDTQYF
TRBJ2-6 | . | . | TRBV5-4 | TGTGCCAGCAGCTCGATGCCAGGGATGTCGTCCTCTGGGGCCAACGTCCTGACTTTC | CASSSMPGMSSSGANVLTF
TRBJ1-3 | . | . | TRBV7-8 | TGTGCCAGCAGCTTAGCTCCAGGGCCTGGAAACACCATATATTTT | CASSLAPGPGNTIYF
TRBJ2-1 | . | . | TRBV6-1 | TGTGCCAGCAGTGAATGGCAGGGGAGTTCCTACAATGAGCAGTTCTTC | CASSEWQGSSYNEQFF
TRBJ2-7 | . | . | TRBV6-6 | TGTGCCACGAAGGACAGCTACGAGCAGTACTTC | CATKDSYEQYF
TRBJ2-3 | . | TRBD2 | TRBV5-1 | TGCGCCAGCAGTAAAGGACTAGCCGAGTCAGATACGCAGTATTTT | CASSKGLAESDTQYF
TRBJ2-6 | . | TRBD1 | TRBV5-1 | TGCGCCAGCAGCTGGGGACAGGGTTTATCTGGGGCCAACGTCCTGACTTTC | CASSWGQGLSGANVLTF
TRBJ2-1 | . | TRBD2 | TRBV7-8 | TGTGCCAGCAGCTCAACAGCGGGAGGGCCTAATGAGCAGTTCTTC | CASSSTAGGPNEQFF
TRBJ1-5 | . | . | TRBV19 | TGTGCCAGTAGTATAGGCGGGACCGATTCCAATCAGCCCCAGCATTTT | CASSIGGTDSNQPQHF
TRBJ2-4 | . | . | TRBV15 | TGTGCCACCAGCAGAGATGGAGGGGGCGGGAAAAACATTCAGTACTTC | CATSRDGGGGKNIQYF
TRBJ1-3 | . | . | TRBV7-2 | TGTGCCAGCAGCTTAGGGGGGGGTGCCTTGTCTGGAAACACCATATATTTT | CASSLGGGALSGNTIYF
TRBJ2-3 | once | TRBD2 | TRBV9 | TGTGCCAGCAGCGTGTCGGGACTAGCACCAGATACGCAGTATTTT | CASSVSGLAPDTQYF
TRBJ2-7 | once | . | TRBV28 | TGTGCCAGCACCGTCGTCAGGGGCTACGAGCAGTACTTC | CASTVVRGYEQYF
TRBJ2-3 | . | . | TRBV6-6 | TGTGCCAGCAGTCCAGAGGGTGATACGCAGTATTTT | CASSPEGDTQYF
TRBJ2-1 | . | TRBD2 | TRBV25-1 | TGTGCCAGCAGCCATGGGGGACTAGCGGGGACTTACAATGAGCAGTTCTTC | CASSHGGLAGTYNEQFF
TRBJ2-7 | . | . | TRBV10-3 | TGTGCCATCAGCCGCTTACTCCGGGACAGGGGTGATAGCGGGAGCTCCTACGAGCAGTACTTC | CAISRLLRDRGDSGSSYEQYF
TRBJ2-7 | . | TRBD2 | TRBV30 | TGTGCCTACGCTGAGGGGACTAGCTCCTACGAGCAGTACTTC | CAYAEGTSSYEQYF
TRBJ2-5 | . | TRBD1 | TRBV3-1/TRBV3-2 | TGTGCCAGCAGCGAACCAGGACAGGGGAAGGAGACCCAGTACTTC | CASSEPGQGKETQYF
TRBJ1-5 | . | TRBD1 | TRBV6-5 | TGTGCCAGCAGTTACTCAGGGGGCGCGAGCAATCAGCCCCAGCATTTT | CASSYSGGASNQPQHF
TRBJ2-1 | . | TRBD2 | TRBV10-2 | TGCGCCAGCAGTACTCCGGGACTAGCGCAAAATGAGCAGTTCTTC | CASSTPGLAQNEQFF
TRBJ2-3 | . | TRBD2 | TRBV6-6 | TGTGCCAGCGCACCACTAGCGGGAGGGGGGGATACGCAGTATTTT | CASAPLAGGGDTQYF
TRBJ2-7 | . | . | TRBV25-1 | TGTGCCAGCAGCTACCGCCGGGACACCTACTCCTACGAGCAGTACTTC | CASSYRRDTYSYEQYF
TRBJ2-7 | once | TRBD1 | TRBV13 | TGTGCCAGCAGCCTCCGACAGGGGTGGGACGAGCAGTACTTC | CASSLRQGWDEQYF
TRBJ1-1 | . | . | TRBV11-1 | TGTGCCAGCAGCTCCACCAGGGGTTGGACTGAAGCTTTCTTT | CASSSTRGWTEAFF
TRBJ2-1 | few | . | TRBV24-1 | TGTGCCACCAGTGAAGCCGTTAGCCCAAGTCGGCAGTTCTTC | CATSEAVSPSRQFF
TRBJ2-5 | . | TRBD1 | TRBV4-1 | TGCGCCAGCAGCCAATCAGACAGGGGAGAGACCCAGTACTTC | CASSQSDRGETQYF
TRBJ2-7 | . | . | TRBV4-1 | TGCGCCAGCAGCCTCGAGGCTATAGGAGACGAGCAGTACTTC | CASSLEAIGDEQYF
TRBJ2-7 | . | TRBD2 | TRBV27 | TGTGCCAGCAGTTTAGGCTCGGGAGGCCTCTACGAGCAGTACTTC | CASSLGSGGLYEQYF
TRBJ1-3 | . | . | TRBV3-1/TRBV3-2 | TGTGCCAGCAGCCAAGCGGCGACTCGGGGAAACACCATATATTTT | CASSQAATRGNTIYF
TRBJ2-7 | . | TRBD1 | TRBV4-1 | TGCGCCAGCAGCCAAGATGACAGGGGTGCCTACGAGCAGTACTTC | CASSQDDRGAYEQYF
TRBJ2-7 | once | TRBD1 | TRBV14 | TGTGCCAGCAGCGGGACAGTGGCCGAGCAGTACTTC | CASSGTVAEQYF
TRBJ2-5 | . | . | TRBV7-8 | TGTGCCAGCAGCTCCCTGGCGGCATTGGAGACCCAGTACTTC | CASSSLAALETQYF
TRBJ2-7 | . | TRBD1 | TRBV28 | TGTGCCAGCAGTCGACAGGGGGACTACGAGCAGTACTTC | CASSRQGDYEQYF
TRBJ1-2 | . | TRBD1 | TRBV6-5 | TGTGCCAGCAGTAACTACAGGGGATCGAATGGCTACACCTTC | CASSNYRGSNGYTF
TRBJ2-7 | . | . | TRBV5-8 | TGTGCCAGCAGCTTGCGGGTTCTTCCCTACGAGCAGTACTTC | CASSLRVLPYEQYF